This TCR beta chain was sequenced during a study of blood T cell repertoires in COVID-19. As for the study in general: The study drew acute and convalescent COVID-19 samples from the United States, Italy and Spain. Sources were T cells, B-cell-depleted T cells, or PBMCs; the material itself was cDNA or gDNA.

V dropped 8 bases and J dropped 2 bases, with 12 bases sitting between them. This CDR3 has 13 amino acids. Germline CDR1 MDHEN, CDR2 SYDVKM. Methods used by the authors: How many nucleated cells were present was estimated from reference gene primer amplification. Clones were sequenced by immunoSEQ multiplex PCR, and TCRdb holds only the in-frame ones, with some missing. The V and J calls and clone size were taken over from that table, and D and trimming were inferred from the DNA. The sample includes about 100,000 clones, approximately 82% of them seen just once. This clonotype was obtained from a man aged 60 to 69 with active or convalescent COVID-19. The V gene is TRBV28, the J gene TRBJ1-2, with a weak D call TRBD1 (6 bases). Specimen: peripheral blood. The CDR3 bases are TGTGCCAGCTCCCGGACAGCGAACTATGGCTACACCTTC. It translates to CASSRTANYGYTF.